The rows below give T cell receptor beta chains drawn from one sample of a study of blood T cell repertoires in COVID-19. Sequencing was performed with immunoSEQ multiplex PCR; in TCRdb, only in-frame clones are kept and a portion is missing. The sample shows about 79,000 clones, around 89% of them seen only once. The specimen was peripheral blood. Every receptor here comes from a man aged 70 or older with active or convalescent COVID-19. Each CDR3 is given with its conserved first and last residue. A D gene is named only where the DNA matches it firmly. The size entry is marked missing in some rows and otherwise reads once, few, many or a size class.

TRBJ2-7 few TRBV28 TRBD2 TGTGCCAGCAGTTCTAGCGGGCTAAGCTCCTACGAGCAGTACTTC CASSSSGLSSYEQYF
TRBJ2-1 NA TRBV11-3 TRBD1 TGTGCCAGCAGCCATGGACAGGGGACTATCAATGAGCAGTTCTTC CASSHGQGTINEQFF
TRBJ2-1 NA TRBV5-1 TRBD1 TGCGCCAGCAGCTGGGACAGCTCCTACAATGAGCAGTTCTTC CASSWDSSYNEQFF
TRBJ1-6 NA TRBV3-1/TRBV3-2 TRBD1 TGTGCCAGCAGCCGGGACAGGGGTAATTCACCCCTCCACTTT CASSRDRGNSPLHF
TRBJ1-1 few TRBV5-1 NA TGCGCCAGCAGCTTGGTCCAGAAGAACACTGAAGCTTTCTTT CASSLVQKNTEAFF
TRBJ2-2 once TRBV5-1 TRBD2 TGCGCCAGCAGCTTGGGGACTAGCGGGAGTGGGGAGCTGTTTTTT CASSLGTSGSGELFF
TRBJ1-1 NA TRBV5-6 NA TGTGCCAGCAGCTTCACAGGGTCGAACACTGAAGCTTTCTTT CASSFTGSNTEAFF
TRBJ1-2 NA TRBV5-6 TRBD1 TGTGCCAGCAGCTGGACAGGGGACTATGGCTACACCTTC CASSWTGDYGYTF
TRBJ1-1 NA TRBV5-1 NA TGCGCCAGCCGACAACTAGAACGACTTATGAACACTGAAGCTTTCTTT CASRQLERLMNTEAFF
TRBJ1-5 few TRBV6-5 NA TGTGCCAGCTCCAGGACATCGCATATCAATCAGCCCCAGCATTTT CASSRTSHINQPQHF
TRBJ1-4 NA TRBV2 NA TGTGCCAGCAGTGAAGACCACCGCGGGGAAAAACTGTTTTTT CASSEDHRGEKLFF
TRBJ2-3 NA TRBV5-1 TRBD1 TGCGCCAGCAGCTCGCAGCCACAGGGGGCGGCTAGCACAGATACGCAGTATTTT CASSSQPQGAASTDTQYF
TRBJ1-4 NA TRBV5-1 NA TGCGCCAGCAGCTTGTCCGACGGGGGAAATGAAAAACTGTTTTTT CASSLSDGGNEKLFF
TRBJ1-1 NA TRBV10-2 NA TGCGCCACCTACACACAGGGGAACACTGAAGCTTTCTTT CATYTQGNTEAFF
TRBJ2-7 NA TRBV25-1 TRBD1 TGTGCCAGCAGTGAATCCCCCGGGACAGGGTCCTACGAGCAGTACTTC CASSESPGTGSYEQYF
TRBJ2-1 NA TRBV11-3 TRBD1 TGTGCCAGCAGCTCGTCCGGGACAGGGCCAGCTGAGCAGTTCTTC CASSSSGTGPAEQFF
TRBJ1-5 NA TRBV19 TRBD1 TGTGCCAGTAGTCCTAGACAGGGGGTCAGCAATCAGCCCCAGCATTTT CASSPRQGVSNQPQHF
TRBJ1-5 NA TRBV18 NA TGTGCCAGCTCACCAACAGGTCTCAATCAGCCCCAGCATTTT CASSPTGLNQPQHF
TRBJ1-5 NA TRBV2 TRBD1 TGTGCCAGCAGCCCAGGACAGGGGAATCAGCCCCAGCATTTT CASSPGQGNQPQHF
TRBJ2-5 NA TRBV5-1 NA TGCGCCAGCAGACTCAGGGTTCCAGAAGAGACCCAGTACTTC CASRLRVPEETQYF
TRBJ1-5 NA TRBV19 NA TGTGCCAGTAGGACCTTAACCACAGGGTTGGATCAGCCCCAGCATTTT CASRTLTTGLDQPQHF
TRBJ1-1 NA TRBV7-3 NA TGTGCCAGCAGCTTAAGTGGGGCCGGGAACACTGAAGCTTTCTTT CASSLSGAGNTEAFF
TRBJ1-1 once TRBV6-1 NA TGTGCCAGCAGTGCGGGGGGCCGTCTACTGAACACTGAAGCTTTCTTT CASSAGGRLLNTEAFF
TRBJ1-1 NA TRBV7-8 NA TGTGCCAGCAGCTTAGTCTTGAGGGCTGAAGCTTTCTTT CASSLVLRAEAFF
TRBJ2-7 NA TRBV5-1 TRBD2 TGCGCCAGCAGCTTGGGAGCGGGAGGCCCCTACGAGCAGTACTTC CASSLGAGGPYEQYF
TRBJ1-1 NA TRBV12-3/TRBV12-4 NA TGTGCCAGCAGTGGACAGCCGAACACTGAAGCTTTCTTT CASSGQPNTEAFF
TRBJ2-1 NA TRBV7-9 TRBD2 TGTGCCAGCAGCTCCAAATTAACTAGCGGAGCCTTCTCCTACAATGAGCAGTTCTTC CASSSKLTSGAFSYNEQFF
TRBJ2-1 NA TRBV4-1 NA TGCGCCAGCAGCCCCTCTCTAGCCGTATACAATGAGCAGTTCTTC CASSPSLAVYNEQFF
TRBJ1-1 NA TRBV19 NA TGTGCCAGTAGTGCGGGACTCCCGAACACTGAAGCTTTCTTT CASSAGLPNTEAFF
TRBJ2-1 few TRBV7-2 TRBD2 TGTGCCAGCACTCTCGGTAGCGGGAACGATGAGCAGTTCTTC CASTLGSGNDEQFF